One sample yielded the 22 T cell receptor beta chains listed below, sequenced in a study of T cells in Graves' hyperthyroidism and ophthalmopathy. The TCR beta CDR3 regions underwent amplification using RNA transcripts as the source. The TCR CDR3 was amplified in a first-round RT-PCR using the HTBI primer set. TCRdb re-analysed the multiplex PCR reads in MiXCR, keeping a single row per CDR3 protein. This table has hundreds of thousands of distinct CDR3 sequences, less than 30% appearing once. Sequencing was carried out using blood. All receptors come from a man in his forties or fifties with Graves' hyperthyroidism that later progressed to Graves' ophthalmopathy.

In its sample, this clonotype was seen many times. The V and J genes are TRBV24-1 and TRBJ2-2; 7 positions match TRBD2. Losses at the gene ends were 9 bases for V and 6 bases for J; bases not matched to a gene: 3. CDR1 and CDR2 (germline): KGHDR, SFDVKD. This CDR3 has 12 amino acids. The CDR3 DNA sequence: TGTGCCACCCGTACTAGCGCCGGGGAGCTGTTTTTT. Translated, it gives CATRTSAGELFF.

This clonotype was detected only a few times. This sequence joins TRBV4-1 and TRBJ1-3; no clear D gene. V lost 3 bases, J lost 4 bases, and 7 bases lay in between. Germline loops: CDR1 MGHRA, CDR2 YSYEKL. The CDR3 runs to 13 residues. CDR3 sequence (DNA): TGCGCCAGCAGCCAGGGCCCCGGAAACACCATATATTTT. The encoded protein is CASSQGPGNTIYF.

This clonotype was seen repeatedly, ten times or more. The rearrangement joins TRBV6-1 to TRBJ1-2; D not resolved. Germline V gene lookup returns CDR1 MNHNS and CDR2 SASEGT. The CDR3 runs 13 residues. V lost 11 bases, J lost 3 bases, and 16 bases lay in between. The CDR3: CASRGPGYYGYTF. For the CDR3, the DNA is TGTGCCTCCAGAGGCCCCGGATACTATGGCTACACCTTC.

This clonotype was recorded many times. The chain recombines TRBV12-3 or TRBV12-4 with TRBJ2-7; unclear D gene. Trimming removed 6 bases at V and 5 bases at J, with 14 bases between. This CDR3 contains 13 residues. Written as DNA, the CDR3 is TGTGCCAGCAGACAAGGACCGTCCCACGAGCAGTACTTC. This gives the protein CASRQGPSHEQYF.

This chain connects TRBV20-1 to TRBJ2-7; D may match TRBD1 or TRBD2 (5 bases each). Germline values: CDR1 DFQATT, CDR2 SNEGSKA (reference sequence). The CDR3 consists of 13 residues. The germline V and J ends were trimmed by 5 bases and 6 bases, with 17 bases remaining between them. CDR3 loop: CSAYSEGRGEQYF. The CDR3 DNA is TGCAGTGCTTACTCAGAGGGACGAGGCGAGCAGTACTTC.

The V call is TRBV4-3, the J call TRBJ1-5; D gene ambiguous. Trimming stripped 1 base from V and 4 bases from J, with 8 bases between. This CDR3 contains 14 residues. CDR1 and CDR2 from the germline V gene are LGHNA and YSLEER. CDR3 nucleotides: TGCGCCAGCAGCCAAGGAGCAGCGAATCAGCCCCAGCATTTT. Amino acids: CASSQGAANQPQHF.

This clonotype has at least ten counts. V usage is TRBV29-1 and J usage is TRBJ1-3, with 8 bases fitting TRBD1. Unmatched junction bases numbered 3, after V lost 1 base and J lost 4 bases. Germline CDR1 and CDR2: SQVTM and ANQGSEA. The CDR3 totals 14 residues. CDR3 sequence (DNA): TGCAGCGTTGAAGGCTGGACAGGGGGAAACACCATATATTTT. This encodes CSVEGWTGGNTIYF.

The chain is built from TRBV28 and TRBJ2-7; the D is unclear. Per germline, CDR1 MDHEN and CDR2 SYDVKM. This CDR3 has 15 residues. The V end was cut by 6 bases, the J end by 0 bases, with 15 bases between. The CDR3: CASSLRFLSSYEQYF. The DNA of the CDR3 is TGTGCCAGCAGCCTCCGATTCCTAAGCTCCTACGAGCAGTACTTC.

This sequence joins TRBV28 and TRBJ1-2, with TRBD1 matching 9 bases. Losses at the gene ends were 2 bases for V and 7 bases for J; bases not matched to a gene: 14. The CDR3 length is 17 residues. In germline, CDR1 is MDHEN, CDR2 SYDVKM. CDR3 amino acids: CASSLTNPTQGAGGYTF. The CDR3, as DNA: TGTGCCAGCAGTTTAACCAATCCCACACAGGGGGCAGGTGGCTACACCTTC.

The CDR3 here is CASSYERGLSSTF. The CDR3 DNA reads TGTGCCAGCAGTTACGAACGGGGACTTAGCTCCACCTTC. The V and J genes are TRBV6-2 or TRBV6-3 and TRBJ1-2; possible D gene TRBD1, 5 bases. Germline assignment: CDR1 MNHEY and CDR2 SVGEGT. CDR3 length: 13 residues. V was clipped by 2 bases and J by 13 bases, with 17 bases between them.

V usage is TRBV5-1 and J usage is TRBJ1-5, with D possibly being TRBD1 (5 bases). Trimming cost V 4 bases and J 7 bases, with 15 bases left between them. CDR1 and CDR2 (germline): SGHRS, YFSETQ. This CDR3 region has 14 residues. The CDR3 DNA is TGCGCCAGCAGCCCTGGGACCCAGGAGCAGCCCCAGCATTTT. It specifies CASSPGTQEQPQHF.

This clonotype was found many times. The chain combines TRBV6-5 with TRBJ2-7; D not certain. CDR3 length: 13 amino acids. V lost 6 bases to trimming and J lost 2 bases, with 11 bases between them. The germline V gene encodes CDR1 MNHEY and CDR2 SVGAGI. CDR3 sequence (DNA): TGTGCCAGCAGCGCCTCTGCCCCCTACGAGCAGTACTTC. Its protein product is CASSASAPYEQYF.

The sample holds many counts of this clonotype. The chain carries TRBV10-1 and TRBJ1-5; D is ambiguous. This CDR3 has 15 amino acids. The V end was cut by 5 bases, the J end by 0 bases, with 11 bases between. The germline CDR1 and CDR2 sequences are WNHNN and SYGVQD (reference sequence). CDR3 sequence: CASSLLSRSNQPQHF. For the CDR3, the DNA is TGCGCCAGCAGTCTCTTATCGCGTAGCAATCAGCCCCAGCATTTT.

J is TRBJ1-1 and V is TRBV11-2, with TRBD1 matching 10 bases. The CDR3 loop spans 17 amino acids. The germline CDR1 and CDR2 sequences are SGHAT and FQNNGV. V trimming: 6 bases; J trimming: 4 bases; junction bases outside the gene matches: 14. The CDR3 DNA reads as TGTGCCAGCAGTCGTGCCGGGACAGGGGTATTCGGCACTGAAGCTTTCTTT. Its protein product is CASSRAGTGVFGTEAFF.

This clonotype has at least ten counts. The chain has TRBV18 and TRBJ1-1, with a weak D call TRBD1 (6 bases). Germline CDR1 and CDR2: KGHSH and LQKENI. V was clipped by 6 bases and J by 5 bases, with 13 bases between them. There are 13 residues in the CDR3. In nucleotides, the CDR3 is TGTGCCAGCTCGATCGGGCAGGGGACTGAAGCTTTCTTT. Its protein is CASSIGQGTEAFF.

This clonotype appeared a single time. The rearrangement links TRBV12-3 or TRBV12-4 to TRBJ2-7; 8 nucleotides align to TRBD1. CDR3 length equals 15 residues. Trimming cost V 7 bases and J 0 bases; bases outside gene matches: 8. DNA of the CDR3: TGTGCCAGCACCCCCGGACAGGGTTTCTCCTACGAGCAGTACTTC. Residues: CASTPGQGFSYEQYF.

The genes are TRBV24-1 and TRBJ1-5, with a possible D match to TRBD1 (6 bases). Germline CDR1 and CDR2: KGHDR and SFDVKD. This CDR3 region has 18 residues. V lost 2 bases to trimming and J lost 1 base, with 17 bases between them. The CDR3 is CATSDSKDSPLSNQPQHF. CDR3 bases: TGTGCCACCAGTGATTCCAAGGACAGCCCGTTGAGCAATCAGCCCCAGCATTTT.

This clonotype was picked up a small number of times. The chain joins TRBV6-1 to TRBJ1-1, with D possibly being TRBD1 (6 bases). The germline V and J ends were trimmed by 6 bases and 4 bases, with 15 bases remaining between them. This CDR3 region has 14 residues. CDR1 is MNHNS and CDR2 is SASEGT in the germline V gene. The CDR3 sequence is CASRLIQGFTEAFF. CDR3 coding DNA: TGTGCCAGCAGGCTAATACAGGGTTTCACTGAAGCTTTCTTT.

Many counts were recorded for this clonotype. The V and J genes are TRBV28 and TRBJ1-5; no firm D call. V was shortened by 7 bases and J by 1 base, with 8 bases between the two germline ends. The CDR3 spans 13 residues. Per germline, CDR1 MDHEN and CDR2 SYDVKM. For the CDR3, the DNA is TGTGCCAGCATCTCAGAAAGCAATCAGCCCCAGCATTTT. As protein: CASISESNQPQHF.

The CDR3 nucleotides read TGTGCCACCCACCTGGGAGCGGGAACGGAAGAGACCCAGTACTTC. Amino acid sequence: CATHLGAGTEETQYF. V gene TRBV15 combines with J gene TRBJ2-5; 7 bases fit TRBD2. V was clipped by 8 bases and J by 3 bases; unmatched bases: 12. Per the germline V gene, CDR1 is LNHNV and CDR2 is YYDKDF (reference sequence). CDR3 length: 15 residues. Looking up the rest from reference TRBV15 and TRBJ2-5 gives the full variable domain: DAMVIQNPRYQVTQFGKPVTLSCSQTLNHNVMYWYQQKSSQAPKLLFHYYDKDFNNEADTPDNFQSRRPNTSFCFLDIRSPGLGDTAMYLCATHLGAGTEETQYFGPGTRLLVL.

This clonotype was observed at least ten times. The CDR3 DNA follows: TGTGCCAGCAGTTTAAAGGGATACACTGAAGCTTTCTTT. Residues: CASSLKGYTEAFF. The V gene is TRBV12-3 or TRBV12-4, the J gene TRBJ1-1; D remains ambiguous. CDR3 length equals 13 residues. Trimming took 2 bases from V and 3 from J, leaving 7 bases between them.

This clonotype was detected ten times or more. The chain employs TRBV28 and TRBJ2-5, with D uncertain. This CDR3 contains 14 residues. Deletions cut 3 bases from V and 1 base from J, with 9 bases between. Germline values: CDR1 MDHEN, CDR2 SYDVKM. The CDR3 bases are TGTGCCAGCAGTTTCGTGAGTTCCCAAGAGACCCAGTACTTC. Its protein is CASSFVSSQETQYF.